This section outlines one TCR beta chain sequence together with its context. The antigen remains undetermined. Possible read error: a much larger clone is one base away. Out of unsorted whole blood came the blood RNA, and germline DNA was extracted as well. Reverse transcription of approximately 0.55 ug total RNA with a constant-region primer produced TCR beta cDNA. Sequencing libraries for TCR beta derived from three nested multiplex PCR rounds that used slightly modified ARM-PCR. Amplification in the first two PCR rounds was performed using TRBV1-TRBV30 forward primers and a C-beta reverse primer for roughly 9 cycles each. TCRdb re-called the multiplex PCR reads through MiXCR, storing one row per CDR3 protein. The table includes about 350,000 distinct CDR3 sequences, less than 65% detected once. The source of the sample is a study of tumor-infiltrating lymphocytes in primary liver carcinoma. Broader study findings: Researchers found tumor-adjacent and tumor-blood pairs overlapped less than tumor region pairs. The 250 largest clones made up significantly more of tumor than blood repertoires (p = 0.039).

V was pared by 7 bases and J by 6 bases, with 16 bases between. Germline V gene lookup returns CDR1 MNHNY and CDR2 SVGAGI (reference sequence). CDR3 length: 14 amino acids. Sequencing was carried out using peripheral blood. The clonotype was recovered from a man aged 40-50 years with primary liver carcinoma and hepatitis B virus infection. The V and J genes are TRBV6-6 and TRBJ1-5, with a possible D match to TRBD1 (6 bases). The CDR3, as DNA: TGTGCCAGCACCAGTAGCGGGACAATTCAGCCCCAGCATTTT. Translating gives CASTSSGTIQPQHF.